A selection of T cell receptor beta chains follows, all from one sample in a study of Ad26.COV2.S vaccination and SARS-CoV-2 variants. TCRdb's copy holds only in-frame clones and misses some; the assay was immunoSEQ multiplex PCR. The sample lists some 270,000 clones; approximately 90% were seen once. The source was peripheral blood, collected in a trial of Ad26.COV2.S vaccine versus placebo. All receptors come from a person aged 18-60 years who received the Ad26.COV2.S COVID-19 vaccine or a placebo. The CDR3 runs from the conserved cysteine through the conserved F or W. A D gene is named only where the DNA matches it firmly. Clone sizes are given selectively: once, few, many, or a class where the clone is expanded.

15 TRBJ1-2 NA TRBV2 TRBD1 CASGGQGTTNYGYTF TGTGCCAGCGGGGGACAGGGGACAACTAACTATGGCTACACCTTC
12 TRBJ1-1 NA TRBV30 NA CACTGPRSSAFF TGTGCCTGCACGGGACCCCGAAGTTCAGCTTTCTTT
17 TRBJ1-1 NA TRBV11-2 NA CASSHPRTGELNTEAFF TGTGCCAGCAGCCATCCTCGCACAGGAGAGTTGAACACTGAAGCTTTCTTT
16 TRBJ2-3 few TRBV6-2/TRBV6-3 NA CASSFSTGQGTDTQYF TGTGCCAGCAGTTTCTCAACGGGGCAGGGGACAGATACGCAGTATTTT
13 TRBJ1-5 few TRBV6-5 NA CASSRGGEQPQHF TGTGCCAGCAGTCGGGGGGGAGAACAGCCCCAGCATTTT
14 TRBJ1-1 NA TRBV7-3 NA CASSLTSVGTEAFF TGTGCCAGCAGCTTAACGAGTGTAGGTACTGAAGCTTTCTTT
17 TRBJ2-6 NA TRBV3-1/TRBV3-2 TRBD1 CARGDRGVGPGANVLTF TGTGCCCGGGGGGACAGGGGAGTAGGTCCTGGGGCCAACGTCCTGACTTTC
14 TRBJ2-1 NA TRBV3-1/TRBV3-2 NA CASSQGYPYNEQFF TGTGCCAGCAGCCAAGGGTATCCCTACAATGAGCAGTTCTTC
19 TRBJ2-5 NA TRBV7-2 TRBD2 CASSLQPPRLAGEKETQYF TGTGCCAGCAGCTTACAGCCCCCCCGACTAGCGGGAGAGAAAGAGACCCAGTACTTC
13 TRBJ1-6 once TRBV7-2 NA CASSLDRSSPLHF TGTGCCAGCAGCCTTGACAGGTCTTCACCCCTCCACTTT
13 TRBJ1-1 NA TRBV3-1/TRBV3-2 NA CASSLLLQVASSF TGTGCCAGCAGCCTTCTCCTACAGGTGGCCTCTTCGTTT
10 TRBJ1-2 NA TRBV6-5 NA CASRGQTSHF TGTGCCAGCAGGGGGCAGACTTCTCACTTC
17 TRBJ2-5 NA TRBV27 TRBD2 CASSPLGLAGEKETQYF TGTGCCAGCAGTCCCCTCGGACTAGCGGGGGAGAAAGAGACCCAGTACTTC
16 TRBJ1-5 NA TRBV6-2/TRBV6-3 NA CASSPTGGRNNQPQHF TGTGCCAGCAGTCCGACCGGGGGACGGAACAATCAGCCCCAGCATTTT
17 TRBJ1-1 NA TRBV19 NA CASSIVRTWGTNTEAFF TGTGCCAGTAGTATAGTCCGTACGTGGGGGACCAACACTGAAGCTTTCTTT
13 TRBJ1-1 NA TRBV6-2/TRBV6-3 NA CASSYLGGEVAFF TGTGCCAGCAGTTACCTGGGGGGCGAAGTTGCTTTCTTT
15 TRBJ1-1 NA TRBV3-1/TRBV3-2 NA CASSQGVGTNTEAFF TGTGCCAGCAGCCAAGGCGTAGGAACGAACACTGAAGCTTTCTTT
14 TRBJ2-3 NA TRBV29-1 NA CSVETIKGTDTQYF TGCAGCGTAGAGACCATCAAGGGCACAGATACGCAGTATTTT
13 TRBJ1-2 NA TRBV5-1 NA CASSFSRTYGYTF TGCGCCAGCAGCTTTAGCCGGACGTATGGCTACACCTTC
16 TRBJ2-1 NA TRBV20-1 TRBD2 CSASTTSGGSYNEQFF TGCAGTGCTAGTACGACTAGCGGGGGTTCCTACAATGAGCAGTTCTTC
16 TRBJ2-2 NA TRBV7-9 TRBD1 CASSLALGTETGELFF TGTGCCAGCAGCTTAGCCCTCGGGACAGAGACCGGGGAGCTGTTTTTT
13 TRBJ1-1 NA TRBV3-1/TRBV3-2 NA CASSQTGSTEAFF TGTGCCAGCAGCCAAACAGGGAGCACTGAAGCTTTCTTT
13 TRBJ1-2 NA TRBV5-6 TRBD1 CASSFITGGGYTF TGTGCCAGCAGCTTTATTACAGGGGGTGGCTACACCTTC
15 TRBJ1-2 NA TRBV18 NA CASSPSVRELYGYTF TGTGCCAGCTCACCAAGTGTCAGGGAGCTCTATGGCTACACCTTC
17 TRBJ2-1 NA TRBV9 NA CASSPGRGGRSYNEQFF TGTGCCAGCAGCCCCGGAAGGGGGGGACGTTCCTACAATGAGCAGTTCTTC
14 TRBJ2-1 NA TRBV4-1 NA CASSQDRVYNEQFF TGCGCCAGCAGCCAAGACAGGGTTTACAATGAGCAGTTCTTC
15 TRBJ1-1 NA TRBV5-1 TRBD1 CASSVLDRGISEAFF TGCGCCAGCAGCGTACTGGACAGGGGGATTTCTGAAGCTTTCTTT
18 TRBJ2-1 NA TRBV30 TRBD2 CAWTTGTSGGFSYNEQFF TGTGCCTGGACTACCGGGACTAGCGGGGGGTTTTCCTACAATGAGCAGTTCTTC
14 TRBJ2-7 NA TRBV4-3 NA CASSQDLGPYEQYF TGCGCCAGCAGCCAAGATCTTGGCCCCTACGAGCAGTACTTC
14 TRBJ1-2 NA TRBV6-5 NA CASRGGGTNYGYTF TGTGCCTCCCGAGGGGGGGGGACTAACTATGGCTACACCTTC
15 TRBJ2-7 NA TRBV7-2 NA CASRHTRDILYEQYF TGTGCCAGCAGACACACCCGGGACATTCTGTACGAGCAGTACTTC
15 TRBJ1-1 NA TRBV15 NA CATSRASGVRTEAFF TGTGCCACCAGCAGAGCCTCGGGGGTAAGGACTGAAGCTTTCTTT
14 TRBJ2-3 NA TRBV10-3 TRBD2 CAISRLAGTDTQYF TGTGCCATCAGTCGACTAGCGGGCACAGATACGCAGTATTTT
14 TRBJ2-1 NA TRBV7-6 TRBD2 CASSPSGSQNEQFF TGTGCCAGCAGCCCTAGCGGGAGTCAAAATGAGCAGTTCTTC
13 TRBJ1-1 NA TRBV7-2 TRBD1 CASSLGQGSEAFF TGTGCCAGCAGCTTAGGACAGGGCTCGGAAGCTTTCTTT